These T cell receptor beta chains were read from a single sample in a study of regulatory T cells in long-lasting Graves disease. TCRdb processed the multiplex PCR reads anew with MiXCR; each CDR3 protein has one entry. The table records about 420,000 distinct CDR3 sequences, roughly 15% of them present only once. Another study also made use of these data, one on T cells in Graves' hyperthyroidism and ophthalmopathy.

The sample consisted of peripheral blood mononuclear cells (PBMCs), taken at new diagnosis, from a patient treated with antithyroid drugs. The receptors were gathered from a woman between 18 and 29 years old with Graves disease. Each CDR3 is given with its conserved first and last residue. Each record gives: V gene, D gene, J gene, clone size, CDR3 protein, CDR3 DNA. A D gene is named only where the DNA matches it firmly. Clone size is given for some rows only: seen once, a few or many times, or a class if the clone is expanded.

TRBV24-1	-	TRBJ1-2	many	CATSDPTTGHGYTF	TGTGCCACCAGTGATCCGACAACTGGGCATGGCTACACCTTC
TRBV19	TRBD1	TRBJ2-4	once	CASSRGTGATKNIQYF	TGTGCCAGTAGTCGGGGGACAGGGGCCACCAAAAACATTCAGTACTTC
TRBV6-5	TRBD1	TRBJ2-7	many	CASSYSGTGKGTYEQYF	TGTGCCAGCAGTTACTCCGGGACAGGGAAAGGGACCTACGAGCAGTACTTC
TRBV6-2/TRBV6-3	TRBD2	TRBJ2-3	many	CASSWFLASGPTDTQYF	TGTGCCAGCAGTTGGTTTTTGGCTAGCGGGCCCACAGATACGCAGTATTTT
TRBV28	-	TRBJ1-2	many	CASTGTYGYTF	TGTGCCAGCACAGGGACCTATGGCTACACCTTC
TRBV7-3	TRBD2	TRBJ2-1	few	CASSRGLAGEQFF	TGTGCCAGCAGCAGGGGACTAGCGGGAGAGCAGTTCTTC
TRBV12-3/TRBV12-4	TRBD1	TRBJ1-3	many	CASSLSRTGTGNTIYF	TGTGCCAGCAGTTTGTCTCGGACAGGGACTGGAAACACCATATATTTT
TRBV6-1	-	TRBJ2-2	few	CASNQPGILTGELFF	TGTGCCAGCAACCAACCCGGGATCCTCACCGGGGAGCTGTTTTTT
TRBV2	TRBD2	TRBJ2-1	many	CASTLAGVDEQFF	TGTGCCAGCACCCTAGCGGGAGTCGATGAGCAGTTCTTC
TRBV28	-	TRBJ2-7	-	CASSLSTLRPGEVDF	TGTGCCAGCAGTTTAAGCACCCTCCGGCCGGGGGAAGTTGACTTC
TRBV28	-	TRBJ1-2	many	CASSLVGFGGYTF	TGTGCCAGCAGTTTAGTAGGGTTCGGAGGCTACACCTTC
TRBV10-2	-	TRBJ2-4	-	CASRRGGAGLAKNIQYF	TGCGCCAGCAGGAGAGGGGGAGCGGGACTAGCCAAAAACATTCAGTACTTC
TRBV29-1	-	TRBJ2-1	many	CSVQPTYNEQFF	TGCAGCGTACAGCCTACTTACAATGAGCAGTTCTTC
TRBV28	-	TRBJ2-7	many	CASTSAAYEQYF	TGTGCCAGCACCTCCGCGGCCTACGAGCAGTACTTC
TRBV24-1	TRBD1	TRBJ2-5	-	CATSALDRQTQYF	TGTGCCACCAGTGCTTTGGACAGGCAGACCCAGTACTTC
TRBV19	TRBD1	TRBJ1-5	few	CASTYRGEDQPQHF	TGTGCCAGTACCTACAGGGGGGAGGACCAGCCCCAGCATTTT
TRBV27	-	TRBJ1-5	many	CASSLSSRQGRFQPQHF	TGTGCCAGCAGTTTAAGCAGCAGGCAGGGTAGATTTCAGCCCCAGCATTTT
TRBV27	-	TRBJ1-5	-	CASSLEGHQPQHF	TGTGCCAGCAGTTTGGAAGGGCATCAGCCCCAGCATTTT
TRBV11-3	TRBD1	TRBJ2-3	many	CASSYGTGDTDTQYF	TGTGCCAGCAGCTACGGGACAGGGGACACAGATACGCAGTATTTT
TRBV28	-	TRBJ1-5	many	CASNTPGGSNQPQHF	TGTGCCAGCAATACTCCGGGGGGTAGCAATCAGCCCCAGCATTTT
TRBV5-1	-	TRBJ2-6	-	CASVSGANVLTF	TGCGCCAGCGTTTCTGGGGCCAACGTCCTGACTTTC
TRBV28	TRBD2	TRBJ2-2	many	CASSLYTSGRAGELFF	TGTGCCAGCAGTTTATATACTAGCGGGAGGGCCGGGGAGCTGTTTTTT
TRBV14	-	TRBJ2-3	-	CASSQDLSPTDAQYF	TGTGCCAGCAGCCAAGATCTTAGTCCAACTGATGCGCAGTATTTT
TRBV28	TRBD1	TRBJ1-1	-	CASRTGGWGTEAFF	TGTGCCAGCAGGACAGGGGGCTGGGGCACTGAAGCTTTCTTT
TRBV20-1	TRBD1	TRBJ2-7	-	CSAIDLHRTGDSYEQYF	TGCAGTGCTATAGATCTCCACCGGACAGGAGACTCCTACGAGCAGTACTTC
TRBV7-2	TRBD1	TRBJ2-3	many	CASSSYPGTGTDTQYF	TGTGCCAGCAGCTCTTACCCCGGGACAGGGACAGATACGCAGTATTTT
TRBV20-1	TRBD1	TRBJ1-2	many	CSARDRTGYYGYTF	TGCAGTGCTAGAGATCGGACAGGCTACTATGGCTACACCTTC
TRBV7-2	TRBD2	TRBJ2-5	many	CASSITSGSQETQYF	TGTGCCAGCAGCATCACTAGCGGGAGCCAAGAGACCCAGTACTTC
TRBV30	TRBD1	TRBJ1-5	many	CAWSVQGQVNQPQHF	TGTGCCTGGAGTGTACAGGGACAGGTAAATCAGCCCCAGCATTTT
TRBV2	-	TRBJ2-7	many	CASSEGIRLYEQYF	TGTGCCAGCAGTGAGGGGATTAGGTTGTACGAGCAGTACTTC
TRBV10-2	-	TRBJ2-2	-	CATRQIGEGKDTGELFF	TGCGCCACCCGACAGATTGGAGAGGGAAAGGACACCGGGGAGCTGTTTTTT
TRBV15	-	TRBJ1-1	-	CATSTRMNTEAFF	TGTGCCACCAGCACCAGGATGAACACTGAAGCTTTCTTT
TRBV19	TRBD2	TRBJ2-7	-	CASTSDVSGGSGHEQYF	TGTGCCAGTACCTCGGATGTATCGGGCGGGAGTGGCCACGAGCAGTACTTC
TRBV19	TRBD1	TRBJ1-5	many	CASSPDDRGRQPQHF	TGTGCCAGTAGCCCCGATGACAGGGGGCGTCAGCCCCAGCATTTT
TRBV28	-	TRBJ2-6	-	CASSSNSGANVLTF	TGTGCCAGCAGTTCCAATTCTGGGGCCAACGTCCTGACTTTC
TRBV3-1	-	TRBJ2-5	-	CASSHVRQEETQYF	TGTGCCAGCAGCCACGTCCGCCAAGAGGAGACCCAGTACTTC
TRBV20-1	TRBD2	TRBJ2-2	-	CSAISGRAGYSTGELFF	TGCAGTGCCATTAGCGGGAGGGCCGGTTATAGCACCGGGGAGCTGTTTTTT
TRBV27	TRBD2	TRBJ2-1	many	CASSPVAGAPYNEQFF	TGTGCCAGCAGTCCAGTAGCGGGAGCCCCTTACAATGAGCAGTTCTTC
TRBV7-9	-	TRBJ2-7	-	CASSGLVEYEQYF	TGTGCCAGCAGCGGGCTAGTGGAGTACGAGCAGTACTTC
TRBV6-1	-	TRBJ1-5	many	CASSYHTGTISNQPQHF	TGTGCCAGCAGCTACCACACCGGGACGATTAGCAATCAGCCCCAGCATTTT